This TCR beta chain was sequenced during a study of Graves' ophthalmopathy and Graves' hyperthyroidism. CDR3 regions of TCR beta were amplified from RNA transcripts. HTBI primers were employed in first-round RT-PCR, then a second-round multiplex PCR followed. TCRdb processed the multiplex PCR reads anew with MiXCR; each CDR3 protein has one entry. The repertoire holds approximately 1.2 million distinct CDR3 sequences, with about 38% as singletons. About this clonotype itself: Its cognate antigen is unknown. No conserved phenylalanine or tryptophan ends this CDR3, so it is likely a read error.

Germline values: CDR1 WNHNN, CDR2 SYGVQD (reference sequence). This CDR3 comprises 17 residues. The V end lost 3 bases, the J end lost 7 bases, and 25 bases lay between the germline ends. Diagnosis relied on clinical symptoms, serum thyroxine, TRAb, thyroid ultrasound and orbital computed tomography. Study-wide points: In predicting ophthalmopathy progression, the model reached around 65% sensitivity and approximately 72% specificity. Blood contained most expanded thyroid clonotypes exceeding 0.001 frequency. Discriminating ophthalmopathy from stable hyperthyroidism, a 13-signature model attained a sensitivity of under 90% and a specificity of around 81%.

This sequence joins TRBV10-1 and TRBJ2-7, with D hard to call. Sequenced sample: peripheral blood or thyroid tissue (not recorded which). This TCR came from an adult man with Graves' hyperthyroidism. CDR3 bases: TGCGCCAGCAGTGAAAGATTAATGGCGGAAAACTACAATGAGCAGTACCTC. This codes for CASSERLMAENYNEQYL.